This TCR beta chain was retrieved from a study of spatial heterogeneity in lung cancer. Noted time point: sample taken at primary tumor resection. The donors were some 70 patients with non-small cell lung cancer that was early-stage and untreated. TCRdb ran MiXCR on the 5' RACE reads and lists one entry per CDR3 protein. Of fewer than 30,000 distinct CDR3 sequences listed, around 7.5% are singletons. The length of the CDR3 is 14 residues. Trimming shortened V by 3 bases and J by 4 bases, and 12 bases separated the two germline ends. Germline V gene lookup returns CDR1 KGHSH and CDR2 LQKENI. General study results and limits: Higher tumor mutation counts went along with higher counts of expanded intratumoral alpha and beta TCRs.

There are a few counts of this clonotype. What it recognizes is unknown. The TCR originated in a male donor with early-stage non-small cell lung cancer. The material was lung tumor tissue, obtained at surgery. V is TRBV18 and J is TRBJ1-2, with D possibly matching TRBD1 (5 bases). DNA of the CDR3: TGTGCCAGCTCACCTACCCTGGGGCCCTATGGCTACACCTTC. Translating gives CASSPTLGPYGYTF. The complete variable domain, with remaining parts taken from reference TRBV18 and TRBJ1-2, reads NAGVMQNPRHLVRRRGQEARLRCSPMKGHSHVYWYRQLPEEGLKFMVYLQKENIIDESGMPKERFSAEFPKEGPSILRIQQVVRGDSAAYFCASSPTLGPYGYTFGSGTRLTVV.